This is a list of T cell receptor beta chains from one sample in a study of T cell responses to AZD1222 COVID-19 vaccine. The protocol was immunoSEQ multiplex PCR, while the TCRdb copy is restricted to in-frame clones and leaves out a portion. The sample consists of 150,000 to 200,000 clones, about nine tenths of them appearing once. The sequencing used peripheral blood, collected on day 0 of AZD1222 vaccination. The receptor set was obtained from an adult in good health. The CDR3 runs from the conserved cysteine through the conserved F or W. The order of the fields is J gene, V gene, D gene, clone size, CDR3 DNA, CDR3 protein. D genes are given only for firm matches. A row's size may be missing; if present it is once, few, many or a size class.

TRBJ1-2	TRBV5-4	TRBD1	-	TGTGCCAGCAGCTTGACGCAGGGGGCTAACTATGGCTACACCTTC	CASSLTQGANYGYTF
TRBJ1-1	TRBV4-1	TRBD1	-	TGCGCCAGCAGCCAGGAAATACAGGGGACCAGAACTGAAGCTTTCTTT	CASSQEIQGTRTEAFF
TRBJ1-3	TRBV5-4	-	-	TGTGCCAGCAGTCCCGGGTGGGACTCTGGAAACACCATATATTTT	CASSPGWDSGNTIYF
TRBJ2-2	TRBV5-1	-	-	TGCGCCAGCAGAAAGTCAGACACCGGGGAGCTGTTTTTT	CASRKSDTGELFF
TRBJ1-1	TRBV3-1/TRBV3-2	-	-	TGTGCCAGCAGCCAAAAGGGGTTGAACACTGAAGCTTTCTTT	CASSQKGLNTEAFF
TRBJ2-5	TRBV5-1	-	-	TGCGCCAGCAGAGCTCAGGGTCAAGAGACCCAGTACTTC	CASRAQGQETQYF
TRBJ1-2	TRBV5-1	-	-	TGCGCCAGCAGCTTGGCTGGCCCAGCTAACTATGGCTACACCTTC	CASSLAGPANYGYTF
TRBJ1-2	TRBV21-1	-	-	TGTGCCAGCAGCAAAAAAGCTAATGGCTACACCTTC	CASSKKANGYTF
TRBJ1-2	TRBV7-8	-	-	TGTGCCAGCAGCGTGACGCGGGCGGGGGGCTACACCTTC	CASSVTRAGGYTF
TRBJ2-1	TRBV7-8	-	-	TGTGCCAGCAGCGGTCGAAAGGGGGACCCCTACAATGAGCAGTTCTTC	CASSGRKGDPYNEQFF
TRBJ1-2	TRBV2	TRBD1	-	TGTGCCAGCAGTGAATGGGGCAGGGGGAACTATGGCTACACCTTC	CASSEWGRGNYGYTF
TRBJ1-5	TRBV7-9	-	-	TGTGCCAGCAGCTTAGAAGGTAGCAATCAGCCCCAGCATTTT	CASSLEGSNQPQHF
TRBJ2-1	TRBV4-1	TRBD2	-	TGCGCCAGCAGCCAAGAGCCTAGCGGCCTGCAGTTCTTC	CASSQEPSGLQFF
TRBJ2-3	TRBV6-5	-	-	TGTGCCAGCAGCAGACATGGCACAGATACGCAGTATTTT	CASSRHGTDTQYF
TRBJ1-1	TRBV5-4	TRBD1	-	TGTGCCAGCAGCTTCGGACCGGGACAGGGTGACACTGAAGCTTTCTTT	CASSFGPGQGDTEAFF
TRBJ2-1	TRBV27	TRBD1	once	TGTGCCAGCAGTTACGGACAGGTCAGCTCCTACAATGAGCAGTTCTTC	CASSYGQVSSYNEQFF
TRBJ1-4	TRBV4-1	-	-	TGCGCCAGCAGCCAAGATGTCACAGCAACTAATGAAAAACTGTTTTTT	CASSQDVTATNEKLFF
TRBJ1-3	TRBV7-2	-	-	TGTGCCAGCAGCTTTCAACCGGGCGGTTCCTCTGGAAACACCATATATTTT	CASSFQPGGSSGNTIYF
TRBJ1-1	TRBV7-2	-	-	TGTGCCAGCAGCCTTTCCGGACAGATGACTGAAGCTTTCTTT	CASSLSGQMTEAFF
TRBJ1-1	TRBV5-8	-	-	TGTGCCAGCAGCTTGTCTTTCGCGGGAGTCCCAAACACTGAAGCTTTCTTT	CASSLSFAGVPNTEAFF
TRBJ2-3	TRBV9	-	-	TGTGCCAGCAGCGAGTTTATGAGTGCAGATACGCAGTATTTT	CASSEFMSADTQYF
TRBJ1-2	TRBV4-3	-	-	TGCGCCAGCAGCCAAGATCTGTTGGGCTATGGCTACACCTTC	CASSQDLLGYGYTF
TRBJ1-5	TRBV9	TRBD1	-	TGTGCCAGCAGCAACTACAGGGGGGCTCAGCCCCAGCATTTT	CASSNYRGAQPQHF
TRBJ2-1	TRBV19	TRBD1	-	TGTGCCAGTAGCCCCGGGACAGGGGTTTACAATGAGCAGTTCTTC	CASSPGTGVYNEQFF
TRBJ1-4	TRBV5-4	-	-	TGTGCCAGCAGCACCCGGACAGATTCAAATGAAAAACTGTTTTTT	CASSTRTDSNEKLFF